This record looks at one T cell receptor beta chain sequence and its context. Its antigen is still unknown. No base qualities exist here, and no much larger clone lies one base off it. These data originate in a study of T cell responses to AZD1222 COVID-19 vaccine (dated by TCRdb to 2020 to 2022). As for the study more broadly: Because spike-specific TCR depth and breadth did not differ between the two schedules, AZD1222 recipients who got a second dose at roughly 4 weeks were pooled with those who got a second dose at roughly 12 weeks. TCR sequencing covered roughly 230 trial participants: some 210 given two doses of AZD1222 and around 26 given two doses of MenACWY control vaccine. Trial participants were enrolled by age into 18-55, 56-69 and 70-plus year subgroups, with roughly 150, 30 and 60 TCR-sequenced participants respectively. Paper-wide results and their limitations: The whole spike protein was spanned by vaccine-associated CD4 TCRs, and dominant responses were seen in regions 160-218 and 743-854. Spike-specific TCR breadth and depth rose significantly after two AZD1222 doses compared with day 0 and with MenACWY recipients. Because no day 14 peak-response samples were available, repertoires were characterized only after the peak T cell response. Epitopes outside the regions mutated in the B.1.351 and B.1.1.7 variants were reportedly recognized by nearly half of the unique spike-specific TCRs. Most participants were white British and females outnumbered males, and the authors suggested that clonal diversity may have been underestimated. Conclusions about previously exposed vaccinees were limited because only 6 or 7 AZD1222 recipients were SARS-CoV-2 seropositive at baseline. In the small 56-69-year group, the increase in depth fell short of significance, most likely because of low power.

What this sample's time point label stands for: baseline before first vaccination. The vaccinee samples were drawn from two UK trials, COV001 and COV002, one of which was a single-blind randomized controlled phase 2/3 trial testing AZD1222 (ChAdOx1 nCoV-19) in healthy adults. For TCRbeta chain sequencing, PBMC samples were collected from trial participants at day 0 and at day 28 after the second dose. Taken from the germline V gene, the CDR1 and CDR2 loops are MDHEN and SYDVKM. V trim: 6 bases; J trim: 7 bases; unmatched bases: 9. CDR3 length: 15 amino acids, cysteine to phenylalanine. The read is trimmed to its CDR3 DNA, 45 bases read in frame from base 1. The CDR3 regions of human TCRbeta chains were subjected to immunosequencing. Turning to the authors' computational methods: TCRs in the repertoires were compared against a reference library of SARS-CoV-2-specific TCRs that had been generated with the MIRA antigen-specificity platform. Breadth meant the fraction of unique TCRs that were SARS-CoV-2-associated, whereas depth meant the fraction of total T cells that were SARS-CoV-2-associated. Using the MIRA data, each spike-specific TCR was assigned both to the spike region to which the TCR was reactive and to a CD4 or CD8 class. Log10-transformed breadth and depth values were compared by one-way ANOVA with Sidak's multiple comparisons tests. Sourced from immuneACCESS, this table was stored by TCRdb with only in-frame sequences that have V and J called. A share of the clones is absent; for the studies checked, an unresolved V gene accounts for under half, and the remainder has no known explanation. That table is the source of V, J and clone size, and D and trimming were worked out from the DNA. The sample records under 200,000 clones, 75% to 95% of which are singletons. Approximately 1.4% of the sample is taken by the ten largest.

Rearrangement joined TRBV28 to TRBJ1-4; TRBD1 agrees with 9 junctional bases. The input for sequencing was peripheral blood, taken on day 0 of AZD1222 vaccination. The TCR comes from an adult in good health. The sequenced DNA is TGTGCCAGCAGGACGACAGGGGGTTTTAGTGAAAAACTGTTTTTT. Its coded protein is CASRTTGGFSEKLFF.